The rows below give T cell receptor beta chains drawn from one sample of a study of blood T cell repertoires in COVID-19. Sequencing was performed with immunoSEQ multiplex PCR; in TCRdb, only in-frame clones are kept and a portion is missing. The data hold some 130,000 clones, with more than 70% observed a single time. Sequencing used peripheral blood. The source of these receptors is a woman aged 25 to 39 who had recovered from COVID-19. CDR3s include the opening cysteine and the closing phenylalanine or tryptophan. A D gene is named only where the DNA matches it firmly. A clone size is listed for some rows: how often the clone was seen (once, few, many), or a class if it is expanded.

j_call clone_size v_call d_call cdr3_aa cdr3_nt
TRBJ2-7 . TRBV3-1/TRBV3-2 . CASSFLVGYEQYF TGTGCCAGCAGCTTCCTAGTCGGATACGAGCAGTACTTC
TRBJ2-1 . TRBV11-3 . CASSFQTGSSYNEQFF TGTGCCAGCAGCTTCCAGACAGGAAGCTCCTACAATGAGCAGTTCTTC
TRBJ1-1 . TRBV7-9 . CASSFTGTMNTEAFF TGTGCCAGCAGCTTTACAGGGACTATGAACACTGAAGCTTTCTTT
TRBJ1-1 . TRBV7-3 . CASSLTPGNTEAFF TGTGCCAGCAGCTTAACGCCCGGGAACACTGAAGCTTTCTTT
TRBJ2-3 . TRBV28 . CASSSPGGTDTQYF TGTGCCAGCAGTTCGCCGGGAGGCACAGATACGCAGTATTTT
TRBJ2-5 . TRBV6-2/TRBV6-3 TRBD2 CASSWGGETQYF TGTGCCAGCAGTTGGGGGGGGGAGACCCAGTACTTC
TRBJ2-1 . TRBV6-1 . CASSEVVSSYNEQFF TGTGCCAGCAGTGAAGTAGTGAGCTCCTACAATGAGCAGTTCTTC
TRBJ2-1 . TRBV7-9 TRBD2 CASSSTSDYNEQFF TGTGCCAGCAGCTCCACTAGCGACTACAATGAGCAGTTCTTC
TRBJ1-3 once TRBV30 . CAWSVGTGGNTIYF TGTGCCTGGAGTGTGGGTACGGGGGGAAACACCATATATTTT
TRBJ2-7 . TRBV27 . CASSLSSGGYEQYF TGTGCCAGCAGTTTATCCAGCGGAGGGTACGAGCAGTACTTC
TRBJ2-7 . TRBV7-6 . CASSLARGRVYEQYF TGTGCCAGCAGCTTAGCGCGGGGGCGAGTATACGAGCAGTACTTC
TRBJ2-1 . TRBV5-1 TRBD1 CASSLGGTGMVNEQFF TGCGCCAGCAGCTTGGGGGGGACAGGGATGGTCAATGAGCAGTTCTTC
TRBJ2-2 . TRBV7-9 TRBD1 CASSLETRGQGELFF TGTGCCAGCAGCTTAGAGACCAGGGGGCAAGGGGAGCTGTTTTTT
TRBJ1-5 . TRBV28 TRBD1 CASRGQYQPQHF TGTGCCAGCAGGGGACAGTATCAGCCCCAGCATTTT
TRBJ1-1 . TRBV11-2 . CASSLGARGAFF TGTGCCAGCAGCTTAGGTGCCCGCGGGGCTTTCTTT
TRBJ1-2 . TRBV6-1 . CASSEARGLNYGYTF TGTGCCAGCAGTGAAGCACGGGGTCTTAACTATGGCTACACCTTC
TRBJ1-3 . TRBV3-1/TRBV3-2 . CASSQRLDSGNTIYF TGTGCCAGCAGCCAGCGGTTGGACTCTGGAAACACCATATATTTT
TRBJ1-1 . TRBV20-1 . CSASDSVSRTEAFF TGCAGTGCTAGTGATTCGGTTTCGAGGACTGAAGCTTTCTTT
TRBJ1-5 . TRBV6-5 TRBD1 CASLGTANQPQHF TGTGCCAGCCTGGGGACAGCTAATCAGCCCCAGCATTTT
TRBJ1-6 . TRBV7-6 TRBD1 CASSASPTGGESPLHF TGTGCCAGCAGCGCTAGCCCGACAGGGGGAGAATCACCCCTCCACTTT
TRBJ1-1 . TRBV12-3/TRBV12-4 . CATGGTVNTEAFF TGTGCCACCGGGGGGACGGTGAACACTGAAGCTTTCTTT
TRBJ2-7 . TRBV9 . CASSATDSPYEQYF TGTGCCAGCAGCGCCACGGACAGCCCCTACGAGCAGTACTTC
TRBJ1-1 . TRBV12-3/TRBV12-4 . CASTARSTEAFF TGTGCCAGCACCGCTAGGTCCACTGAAGCTTTCTTT
TRBJ2-7 once TRBV5-8 TRBD2 CASSPPWAGGIISYEQYF TGTGCCAGCAGCCCCCCATGGGCGGGAGGGATTATTTCCTACGAGCAGTACTTC
TRBJ2-1 medium-sized TRBV6-1 . CASSEAYGGAPYSVGGYNEQFF TGTGCCAGCAGTGAAGCATACGGAGGGGCTCCATATAGCGTTGGTGGATACAATGAGCAGTTCTTC
TRBJ2-2 few TRBV6-4 . CASSGQPLAGELFF TGTGCCAGCAGCGGACAGCCTCTGGCCGGGGAGCTGTTTTTT
TRBJ1-5 . TRBV19 TRBD1 CASSIVGQGANQPQHF TGTGCCAGTAGTATCGTCGGACAGGGGGCCAATCAGCCCCAGCATTTT
TRBJ2-3 . TRBV5-1 TRBD2 CASSRERGPDTQYF TGCGCCAGCTCCCGGGAGCGGGGACCAGATACGCAGTATTTT
TRBJ2-7 . TRBV7-9 . CASSPFRGDEQYF TGTGCCAGCAGCCCGTTTAGGGGCGACGAGCAGTACTTC
TRBJ1-2 . TRBV30 . CAWSRQVGGYGYTF TGTGCCTGGAGTCGACAGGTGGGAGGGTATGGCTACACCTTC
TRBJ2-1 . TRBV9 TRBD2 CASSPGTSGEYDEQFF TGTGCCAGCAGCCCCGGAACTAGCGGAGAGTACGATGAGCAGTTCTTC
TRBJ1-6 . TRBV19 . CASTLWGGNSPLHF TGTGCCAGTACCCTTTGGGGGGGTAATTCACCCCTCCACTTT
TRBJ1-1 . TRBV7-9 . CASSPLGDEAFF TGTGCCAGCAGCCCCCTCGGAGATGAAGCTTTCTTT
TRBJ1-2 few TRBV4-1 TRBD1 CASSQGTTGIHYGYTF TGCGCCAGCAGCCAAGGTACGACAGGGATCCACTATGGCTACACCTTC
TRBJ2-2 . TRBV2 TRBD1 CASSVLTGEWTGELFF TGTGCCAGCAGTGTCCTGACAGGGGAATGGACCGGGGAGCTGTTTTTT
TRBJ1-4 . TRBV9 . CASSLRYGGIAEKLFF TGTGCCAGCAGCCTTCGGTATGGAGGCATTGCCGAAAAACTGTTTTTT
TRBJ1-4 . TRBV2 . CASSERQPNEKLFF TGTGCCAGCAGTGAAAGACAGCCTAATGAAAAACTGTTTTTT